This T cell receptor (beta chain) stems from a study of memory CD4+ T cells and cytomegalovirus serostatus (dated by TCRdb to between 2017 and 2020). Turning to the overall study: The 35 or so healthy Belgian adults in the cohort included 9 who were CMV seropositive and roughly 25 who were CMV seronegative. CD4+ memory TCRbeta repertoires of a Belgian cohort with known cytomegalovirus serostatus were sequenced in order to replicate a published TCR-based CMV serostatus classifier.

A word on this clone: It lacks a known antigen. No much larger clonotype is one base removed from it; base qualities were not supplied.

Results the study describes overall, beyond this receptor: For CMV serostatus prediction, a median bootstrapped AUC of approximately 0.95 was reached with the original framework, and a median bootstrapped AUC of around 0.9 was reached with a US-trained random forest. Of 164 previously reported CMV-associated TCRbeta sequences, 67 appeared in the CD4+ memory repertoires, each in one to five individuals. Only CD4+CD45RO+ memory cells were sequenced, in contrast to the original study, which included naive and memory CD4+ and CD8+ populations. The original-framework classifier achieved a median bootstrapped AUC of about 0.95 with a 95% CI of 0.76-1.00 on the Belgian cohort. The results were interpreted as suggesting that the CMV-associated TCR signature is mostly present in the CD4+ memory repertoire.

A FACSAria II was used to sort memory CD4+ T cells, defined as single viable CD3+CD4+CD8-CD45RO+ cells. To determine CMV serostatus, a Roche Elecsys assay was used that detects serum IgG against CMV pp150, pp28, p38 and p52. After the samples were thawed, total CD4+ T cells were enriched through positive selection using CD4 magnetic microbeads. The samples came from a different study that was designed specifically to examine the CD4+ T cell memory repertoire. Peripheral blood mononuclear cells were isolated and cryopreserved according to standard operating procedures, and serum was kept at -80 degrees C. CD3-PerCP (BW264/56), CD4-APC (RPA-T4), CD45RO-PE (UCHT1) and CD8-Pacific Orange (3B5) antibodies were used for staining, and non-viable cells were excluded with Sytox blue. The germline V gene supplies CDR1 MNHEY and CDR2 SVGAGI. Trimming leaves V shorter by 6 bases and J shorter by 4 bases, with the junction holding 8 bases beyond the gene matches. The CDR3 spans 15 residues, from the cysteine through the phenylalanine. The only DNA kept is the CDR3, 45 bases in frame from the first base.

Genomic DNA was extracted from sorted cells with the Quick-DNA Microprep Kit. Amplification of TCRbeta DNA was done with the immunoSEQ hsTCRbeta kit, following the protocol from the manufacturer. An Illumina MiSeq instrument was used to sequence the TCRbeta libraries. Processing in the source paper ran as follows. Once out-of-frame sequences had been removed, 2,204,828 distinct TCRbeta sequences were left, which works out to an average of around 73,000 per individual. Each individual was scored using the number of 150 to 200 previously reported CMV-associated TCRbeta sequences that the individual carried and the total number of productive distinct TCRbeta sequences. A beta-binomial model was reimplemented in Python, and scikit-learn random forests with default parameters were trained on US cohort data. Classifier performance on the Belgian cohort was summarized as median AUC with percentile confidence intervals over 10,000 bootstrap iterations. TCRdb stores this immuneACCESS table with in-frame sequences only. Part of the clones is absent; in the studies checked, under half of the shortfall reflects unresolved V genes, and no reason is known for the rest. V and J calls and clone size are as listed in that table; D and trimming were resolved from the DNA. This sample holds about 31,000 clones; roughly 80% were observed only once. Less than 0.8% of the sample rests with the top ten.

This sequence was found in an adult in good health and CMV-seronegative. Some clones in this sample may be carry-over from other donors' samples. The V and J segments used are TRBV6-5 and TRBJ2-1, and 8 bases in between align with TRBD1. The sequencing input was memory CD4+ T cells from blood. For the CDR3, the sequence is CASRSGGSYYNEQFF. The base sequence is TGTGCCAGCAGGTCAGGGGGCAGCTATTACAATGAGCAGTTCTTC.